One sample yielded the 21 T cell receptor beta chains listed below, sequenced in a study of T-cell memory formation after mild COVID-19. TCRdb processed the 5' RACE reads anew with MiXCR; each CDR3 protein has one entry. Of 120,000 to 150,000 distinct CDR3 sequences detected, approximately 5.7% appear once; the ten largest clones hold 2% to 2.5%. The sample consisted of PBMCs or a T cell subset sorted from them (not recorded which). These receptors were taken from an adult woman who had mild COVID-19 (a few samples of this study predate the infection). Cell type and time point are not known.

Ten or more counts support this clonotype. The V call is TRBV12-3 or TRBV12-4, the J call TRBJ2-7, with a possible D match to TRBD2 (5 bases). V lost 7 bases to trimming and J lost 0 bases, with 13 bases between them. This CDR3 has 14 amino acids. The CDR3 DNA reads TGTGCCAGCACCCGAACTGGGAGCTCCTACGAGCAGTACTTC. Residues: CASTRTGSSYEQYF.

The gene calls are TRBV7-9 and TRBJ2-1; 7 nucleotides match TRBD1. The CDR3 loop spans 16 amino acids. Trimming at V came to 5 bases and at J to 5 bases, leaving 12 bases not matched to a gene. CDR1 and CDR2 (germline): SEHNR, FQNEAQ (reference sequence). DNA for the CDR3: TGTGCCAGCAGCCCCCGACAGGGTGGGATCAACAATGAGCAGTTCTTC. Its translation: CASSPRQGGINNEQFF.

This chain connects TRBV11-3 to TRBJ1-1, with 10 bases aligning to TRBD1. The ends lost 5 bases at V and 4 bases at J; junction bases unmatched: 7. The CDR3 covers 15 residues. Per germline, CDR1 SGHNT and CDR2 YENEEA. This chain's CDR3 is CASSLTGGRGTEAFF. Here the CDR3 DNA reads TGTGCCAGCAGCCTGACAGGGGGCCGTGGCACTGAAGCTTTCTTT.

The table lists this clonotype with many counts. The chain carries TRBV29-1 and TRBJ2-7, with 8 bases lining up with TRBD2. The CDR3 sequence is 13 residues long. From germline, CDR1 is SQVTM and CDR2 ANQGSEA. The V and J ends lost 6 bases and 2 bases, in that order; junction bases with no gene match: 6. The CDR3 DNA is TGCAGCGTGCTGACTAGCGCAGCCTACGAGCAGTACTTC. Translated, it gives CSVLTSAAYEQYF.

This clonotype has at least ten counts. CDR3 region: CASSQGQGGETQYF. CDR3 bases: TGTGCCAGCAGCCAGGGACAGGGTGGGGAGACCCAGTACTTC. The chain recombines TRBV7-2 with TRBJ2-5; 9 bases agree with TRBD1. The germline CDR1 and CDR2 sequences are SGHTA and FQGNSA. The CDR3 is 14 residues long. With 5 bases clipped from V and 5 bases from J, the junction kept 6 bases outside the gene matches.

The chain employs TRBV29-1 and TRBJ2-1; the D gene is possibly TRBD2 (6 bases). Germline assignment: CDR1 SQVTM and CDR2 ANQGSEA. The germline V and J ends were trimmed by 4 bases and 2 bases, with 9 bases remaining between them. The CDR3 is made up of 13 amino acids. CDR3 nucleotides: TGCAGCGTTGCGGGAGAGGCCTACAATGAGCAGTTCTTC. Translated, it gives CSVAGEAYNEQFF.

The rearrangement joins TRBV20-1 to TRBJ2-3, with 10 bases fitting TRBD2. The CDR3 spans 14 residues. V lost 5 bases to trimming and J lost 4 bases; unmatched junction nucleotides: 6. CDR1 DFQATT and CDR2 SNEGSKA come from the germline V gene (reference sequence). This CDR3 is CSASVGTSADTQYF. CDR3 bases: TGCAGTGCTTCGGTCGGGACTAGCGCAGATACGCAGTATTTT.

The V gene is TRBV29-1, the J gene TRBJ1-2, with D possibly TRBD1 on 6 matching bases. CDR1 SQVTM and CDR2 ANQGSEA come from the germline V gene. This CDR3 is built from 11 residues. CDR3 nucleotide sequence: TGCACCTCCACAGGGAACTATGGCTACACCTTC. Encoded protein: CTSTGNYGYTF.

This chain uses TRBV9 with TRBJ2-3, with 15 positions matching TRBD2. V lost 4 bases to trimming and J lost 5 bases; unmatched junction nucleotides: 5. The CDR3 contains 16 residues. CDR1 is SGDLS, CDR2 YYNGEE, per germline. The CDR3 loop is CASSPGLAGGQDTQYF. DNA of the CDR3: TGTGCCAGCAGCCCCGGACTAGCGGGGGGGCAAGATACGCAGTATTTT.

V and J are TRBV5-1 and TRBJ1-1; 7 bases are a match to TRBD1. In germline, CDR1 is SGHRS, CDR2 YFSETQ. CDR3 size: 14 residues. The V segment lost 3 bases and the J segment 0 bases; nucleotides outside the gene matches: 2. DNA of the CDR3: TGCGCCAGCAGCTGGGACAGCATGAACACTGAAGCTTTCTTT. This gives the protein CASSWDSMNTEAFF.

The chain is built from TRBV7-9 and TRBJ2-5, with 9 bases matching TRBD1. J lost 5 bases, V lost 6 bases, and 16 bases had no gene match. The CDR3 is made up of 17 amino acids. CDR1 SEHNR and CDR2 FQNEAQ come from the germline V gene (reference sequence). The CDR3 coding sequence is TGTGCCAGCAGTTCGGTTTCGAACAGGGGGCTGAGGGAGACCCAGTACTTC. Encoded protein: CASSSVSNRGLRETQYF.

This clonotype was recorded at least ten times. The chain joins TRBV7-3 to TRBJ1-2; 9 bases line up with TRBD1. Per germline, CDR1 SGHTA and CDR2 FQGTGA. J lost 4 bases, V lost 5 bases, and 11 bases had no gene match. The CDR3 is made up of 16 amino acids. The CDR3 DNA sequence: TGTGCCAGCAGCAAGGGACAGGGCTTCAGCCTCTATGGCTACACCTTC. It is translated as CASSKGQGFSLYGYTF.

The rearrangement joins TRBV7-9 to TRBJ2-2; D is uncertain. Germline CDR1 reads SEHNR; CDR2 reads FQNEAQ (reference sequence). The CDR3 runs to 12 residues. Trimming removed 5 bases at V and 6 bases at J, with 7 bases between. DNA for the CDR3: TGTGCCAGCAGCAGCCTCGCCGGGGAGCTGTTTTTT. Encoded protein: CASSSLAGELFF.

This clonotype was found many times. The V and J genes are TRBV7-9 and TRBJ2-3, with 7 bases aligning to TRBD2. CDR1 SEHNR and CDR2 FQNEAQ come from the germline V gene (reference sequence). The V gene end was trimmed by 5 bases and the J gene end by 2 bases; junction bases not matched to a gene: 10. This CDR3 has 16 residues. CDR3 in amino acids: CASSLWLAAFTDTQYF. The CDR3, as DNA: TGTGCCAGCAGCCTTTGGCTAGCGGCCTTCACAGATACGCAGTATTTT. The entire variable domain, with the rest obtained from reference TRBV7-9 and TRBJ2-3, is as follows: DTGVSQNPRHKITKRGQNVTFRCDPISEHNRLYWYRQTLGQGPEFLTYFQNEAQLEKSRLLSDRFSAERPKGSFSTLEIQRTEQGDSAMYLCASSLWLAAFTDTQYFGPGTRLTVL.

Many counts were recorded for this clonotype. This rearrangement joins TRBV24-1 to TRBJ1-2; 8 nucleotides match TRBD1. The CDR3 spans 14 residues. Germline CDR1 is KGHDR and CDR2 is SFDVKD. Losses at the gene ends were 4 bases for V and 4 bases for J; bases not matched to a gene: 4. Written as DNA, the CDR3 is TGTGCCACCAGTGAGTCCGGGACAGGCTATGGCTACACCTTC. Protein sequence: CATSESGTGYGYTF.

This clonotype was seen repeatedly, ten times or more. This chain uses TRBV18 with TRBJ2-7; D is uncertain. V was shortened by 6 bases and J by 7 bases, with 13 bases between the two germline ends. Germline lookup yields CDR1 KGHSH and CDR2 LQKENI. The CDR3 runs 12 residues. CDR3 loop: CASSLDGLEQYF. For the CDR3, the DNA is TGTGCCAGCTCTCTAGACGGTCTTGAGCAGTACTTC.

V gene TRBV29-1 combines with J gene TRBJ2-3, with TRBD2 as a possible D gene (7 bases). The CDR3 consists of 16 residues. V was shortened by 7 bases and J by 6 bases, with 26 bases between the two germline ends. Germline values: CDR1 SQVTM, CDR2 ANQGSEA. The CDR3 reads CSAPLGGRRGSDTQYF. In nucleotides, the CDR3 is TGCAGCGCTCCGTTGGGGGGGCGACGGGGGTCCGATACGCAGTATTTT.

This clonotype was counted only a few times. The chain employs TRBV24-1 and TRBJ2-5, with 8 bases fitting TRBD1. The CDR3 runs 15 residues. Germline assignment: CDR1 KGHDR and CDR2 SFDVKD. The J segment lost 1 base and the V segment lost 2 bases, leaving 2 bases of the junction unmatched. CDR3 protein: CATSDWQGAQETQYF. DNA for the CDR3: TGTGCCACCAGTGATTGGCAGGGGGCCCAAGAGACCCAGTACTTC.

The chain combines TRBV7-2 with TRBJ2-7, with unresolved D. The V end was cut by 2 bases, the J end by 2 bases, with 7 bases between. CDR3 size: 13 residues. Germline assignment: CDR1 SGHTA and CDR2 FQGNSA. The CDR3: CASSLSKAYEQYF. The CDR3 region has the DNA TGTGCCAGCAGCTTAAGCAAAGCCTACGAGCAGTACTTC.

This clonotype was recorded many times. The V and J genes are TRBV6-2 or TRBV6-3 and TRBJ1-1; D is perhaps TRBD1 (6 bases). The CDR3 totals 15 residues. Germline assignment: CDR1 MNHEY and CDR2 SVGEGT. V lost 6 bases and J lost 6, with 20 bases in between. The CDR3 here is CASRHTGTQSPEAFF. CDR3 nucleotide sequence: TGTGCCAGCAGGCATACAGGGACCCAATCCCCTGAAGCTTTCTTT.

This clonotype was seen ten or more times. The chain's CDR3 is CASSDRQAMANQPQHF. The DNA of the CDR3 is TGTGCCAGCAGTGACAGACAGGCAATGGCCAATCAGCCCCAGCATTTT. The rearrangement joins TRBV12-3 or TRBV12-4 to TRBJ1-5, with D possibly matching TRBD1 (6 bases). V shed 5 bases and J shed 3 bases, with 17 bases lying between them. The CDR3 loop spans 16 amino acids.